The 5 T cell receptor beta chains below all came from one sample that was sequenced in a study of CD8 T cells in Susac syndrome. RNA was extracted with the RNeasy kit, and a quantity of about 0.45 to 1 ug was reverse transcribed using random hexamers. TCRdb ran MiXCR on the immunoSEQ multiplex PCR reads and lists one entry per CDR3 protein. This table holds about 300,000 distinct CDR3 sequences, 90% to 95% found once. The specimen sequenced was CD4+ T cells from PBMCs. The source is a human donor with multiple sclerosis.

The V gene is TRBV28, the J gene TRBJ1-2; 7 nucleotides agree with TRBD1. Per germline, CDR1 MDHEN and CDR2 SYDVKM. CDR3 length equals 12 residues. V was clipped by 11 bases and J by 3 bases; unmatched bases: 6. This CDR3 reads CAGGTVYYGYTF. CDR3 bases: TGTGCCGGGGGGACAGTATACTATGGCTACACCTTC.

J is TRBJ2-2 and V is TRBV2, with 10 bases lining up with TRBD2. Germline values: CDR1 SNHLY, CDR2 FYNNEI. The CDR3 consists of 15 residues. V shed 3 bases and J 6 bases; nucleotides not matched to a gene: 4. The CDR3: CASSDKRGGPGELFF. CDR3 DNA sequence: TGTGCCAGCAGTGATAAGCGGGGGGGCCCCGGGGAGCTGTTTTTT.

The CDR3 DNA follows: TGTGCCAGCAGCGACCCGGGACAGGCGGTGAACACTGAAGCTTTCTTT. It translates to CASSDPGQAVNTEAFF. The chain employs TRBV9 and TRBJ1-1, with 8 bases that match TRBD1. The J segment lost 0 bases and the V segment lost 3 bases, leaving 7 bases of the junction unmatched. CDR3 length: 16 residues. CDR1 is SGDLS and CDR2 is YYNGEE in the germline V gene.

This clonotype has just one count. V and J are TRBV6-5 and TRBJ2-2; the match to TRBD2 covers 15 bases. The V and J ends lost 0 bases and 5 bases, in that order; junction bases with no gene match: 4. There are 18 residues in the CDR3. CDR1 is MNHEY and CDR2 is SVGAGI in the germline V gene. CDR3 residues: CASSYSGLAGGLTGELFF. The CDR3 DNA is TGTGCCAGCAGTTACTCAGGACTAGCGGGGGGGCTGACCGGGGAGCTGTTTTTT.

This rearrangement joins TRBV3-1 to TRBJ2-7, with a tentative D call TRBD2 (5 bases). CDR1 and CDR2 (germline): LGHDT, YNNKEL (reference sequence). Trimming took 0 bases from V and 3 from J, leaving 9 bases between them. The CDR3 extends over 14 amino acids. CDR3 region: CASSQELGSYEQYF. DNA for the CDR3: TGTGCCAGCAGCCAAGAGCTGGGGAGCTACGAGCAGTACTTC.